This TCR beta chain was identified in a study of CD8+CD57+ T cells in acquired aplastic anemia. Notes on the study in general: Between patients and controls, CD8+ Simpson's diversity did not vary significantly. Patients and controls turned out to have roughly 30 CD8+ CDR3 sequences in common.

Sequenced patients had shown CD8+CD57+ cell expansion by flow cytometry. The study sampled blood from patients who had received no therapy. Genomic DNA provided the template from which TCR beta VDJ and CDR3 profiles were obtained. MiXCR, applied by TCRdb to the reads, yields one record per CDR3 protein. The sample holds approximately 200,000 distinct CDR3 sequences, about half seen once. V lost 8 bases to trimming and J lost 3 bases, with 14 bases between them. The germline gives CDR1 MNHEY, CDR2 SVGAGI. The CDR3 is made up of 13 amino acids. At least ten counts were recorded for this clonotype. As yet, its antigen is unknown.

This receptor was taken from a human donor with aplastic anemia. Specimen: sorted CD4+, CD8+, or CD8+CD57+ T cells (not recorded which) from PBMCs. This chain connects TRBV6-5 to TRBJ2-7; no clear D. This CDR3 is CASALSRSYEQYF. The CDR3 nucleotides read TGTGCCAGCGCCCTTAGCCGTAGCTACGAGCAGTACTTC.